Reported below is one TCR beta chain. What it recognizes is unknown. Assay: immunoSEQ multiplex PCR; the TCRdb copy retains only in-frame clones and omits some. The table lists some 140,000 clones, approximately 89% of them singletons, with 2.5% to 3.5% in the top ten. The record originates from a study of T cell responses to AZD1222 COVID-19 vaccine. Study-level background: Pooled together were second doses at about 4 or about 12 weeks. General study results and limits: Donors were mostly white British, more females; clonal diversity possibly underestimated. Within unmutated variant regions lay the reported targets of nearly half of spike-specific TCRs.

The sequence derives from an adult in good health. Sample: peripheral blood, taken on day 0 of AZD1222 vaccination.

CDR3 DNA: TGTGCCAGCAGCTTAGAAGGCGGGAACAATGAGCAGTTCTTC. It is translated as CASSLEGGNNEQFF. The chain combines TRBV13 with TRBJ2-1, with TRBD2 as a possible D gene (6 bases). This CDR3 is 14 amino acids long. V lost 1 base and J lost 5, with 9 bases in between. The germline V gene encodes CDR1 PRHDT and CDR2 FYEKMQ (reference sequence).